This TCR beta chain comes out of a study of blood T cell repertoires in COVID-19. The CDR3 runs 14 residues. J lost 7 bases, V lost 7 bases, and 3 bases had no gene match. CDR1 and CDR2 (germline): SGDLS, YYNGEE. Per the original data handling: Estimation of nucleated cell counts was performed using reference gene primer amplification. The table came from immunoSEQ multiplex PCR; TCRdb's copy has only in-frame clones and leaves some out. V and J calls and clone size are given by that table; D and trimming were obtained from the DNA. This table holds under 95,000 clones, about nine tenths found once. Sequenced input: peripheral blood. The source of this sequence is a woman aged 50 to 65 in a cohort sampled during active COVID-19. The V call is TRBV9, the J call TRBJ2-1; 15 bases agree with TRBD2. Here the CDR3 DNA reads TGTGCCAGCGGACTAGCGGGGGGGCTAAATGAGCAGTTCTTC. This translates into CASGLAGGLNEQFF.